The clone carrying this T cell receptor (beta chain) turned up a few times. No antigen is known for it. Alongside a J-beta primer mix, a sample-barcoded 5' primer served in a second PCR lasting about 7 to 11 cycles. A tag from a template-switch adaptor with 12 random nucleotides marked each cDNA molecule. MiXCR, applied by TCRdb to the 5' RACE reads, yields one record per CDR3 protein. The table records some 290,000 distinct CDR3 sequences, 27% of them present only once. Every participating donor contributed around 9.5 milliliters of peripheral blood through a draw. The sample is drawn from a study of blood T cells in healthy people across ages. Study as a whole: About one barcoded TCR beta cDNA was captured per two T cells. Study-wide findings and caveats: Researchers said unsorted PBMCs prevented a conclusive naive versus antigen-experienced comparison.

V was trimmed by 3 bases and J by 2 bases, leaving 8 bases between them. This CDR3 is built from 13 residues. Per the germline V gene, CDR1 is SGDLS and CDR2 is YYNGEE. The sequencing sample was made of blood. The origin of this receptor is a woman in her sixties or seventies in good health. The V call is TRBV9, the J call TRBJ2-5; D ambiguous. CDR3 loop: CASSADGQETQYF. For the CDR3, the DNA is TGTGCCAGCAGCGCCGACGGGCAAGAGACCCAGTACTTC.